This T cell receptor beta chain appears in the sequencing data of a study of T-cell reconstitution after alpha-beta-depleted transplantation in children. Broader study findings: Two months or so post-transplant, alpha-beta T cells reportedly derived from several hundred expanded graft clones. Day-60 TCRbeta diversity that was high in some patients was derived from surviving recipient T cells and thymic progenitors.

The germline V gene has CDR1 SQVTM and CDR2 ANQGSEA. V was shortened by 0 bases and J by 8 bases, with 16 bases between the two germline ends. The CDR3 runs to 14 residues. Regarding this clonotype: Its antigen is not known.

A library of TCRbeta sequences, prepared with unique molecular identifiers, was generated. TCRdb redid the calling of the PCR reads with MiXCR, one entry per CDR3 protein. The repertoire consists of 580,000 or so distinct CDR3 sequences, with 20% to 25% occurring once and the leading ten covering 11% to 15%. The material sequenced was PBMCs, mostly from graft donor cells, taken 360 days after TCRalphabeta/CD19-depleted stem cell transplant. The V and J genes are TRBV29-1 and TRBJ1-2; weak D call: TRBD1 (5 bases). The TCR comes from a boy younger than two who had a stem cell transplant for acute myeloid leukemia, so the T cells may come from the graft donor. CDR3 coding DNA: TGCAGCGTTGAAGATTCAGGGCCCAGGAGGGGCTACACCTTC. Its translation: CSVEDSGPRRGYTF.